The 12 T cell receptor beta chains given below trace back to one sample, sequenced in a study of graft-versus-host responses after intestinal transplantation. Produced via immunoSEQ multiplex PCR; TCRdb's table is partial and in-frame only. This repertoire shows more than 70,000 clones, roughly 90% found once; its top ten account for roughly 0.4%. The antigens of these receptors remain unknown. This material consisted of unstimulated CD8+ T cells sorted from spleen or lymph node cells, taken before transplant. The receptors derive from a human donor who was the organ donor for an intestinal transplant.

The gene calls are TRBV19 and TRBJ2-1, with 14 bases that match TRBD2. This CDR3 has 15 amino acids. V dropped 7 bases and J dropped 4; count of bases not matched to a gene: 3. Germline V gene sequence: CDR1 LNHDA, CDR2 SQIVND (reference sequence). The CDR3 coding sequence is TGTGCCAGTAAGACTAGCGGGGGGGGTTACAATGAGCAGTTCTTC. This encodes CASKTSGGGYNEQFF.

The V and J genes are TRBV6-1 and TRBJ2-7, with TRBD2 identical over 7 bases. Per germline, CDR1 MNHNS and CDR2 SASEGT. The CDR3 length is 16 residues. V was pared by 0 bases and J by 2 bases, with 7 bases of the junction left unmatched. The CDR3 sequence is CASSEAELALTYEQYF. As DNA, the CDR3 is TGTGCCAGCAGTGAAGCGGAACTAGCGTTAACCTACGAGCAGTACTTC.

The chain combines TRBV29-1 with TRBJ2-7, with TRBD1 matching over 8 bases. Unmatched junction bases numbered 5, after V lost 2 bases and J lost 5 bases. Per the germline V gene, CDR1 is SQVTM and CDR2 is ANQGSEA. CDR3 length: 13 residues. The CDR3 DNA reads as TGCAGCGTTGAAACAGGGGGAATGGACGAGCAGTACTTC. Protein: CSVETGGMDEQYF.

DNA of the CDR3: TGCGCCAGCAGCCAACGCCTCGGGCTAGCGGGGGGAGATACGCAGTATTTT. Protein product: CASSQRLGLAGGDTQYF. The gene calls are TRBV4-1 and TRBJ2-3; 11 bases match TRBD2. CDR1 and CDR2 from the germline V gene are MGHRA and YSYEKL. Germline trimming cut 2 bases from V and 5 bases from J; bases unmatched to any gene: 9. CDR3 length: 17 residues.

The V and J genes are TRBV29-1 and TRBJ2-7; TRBD1 matches at 9 bases. Germline trimming cut 8 bases from V and 2 bases from J; bases unmatched to any gene: 4. Germline lookup yields CDR1 SQVTM and CDR2 ANQGSEA. The CDR3 has 12 amino acids. CDR3 sequence (DNA): TGCAGCATTGGGACAGGGCCCTACGAGCAGTACTTC. This codes for CSIGTGPYEQYF.

The genes are TRBV27 and TRBJ2-3; D unclear. Germline assignment: CDR1 MNHEY and CDR2 SMNVEV (reference sequence). This CDR3 is 13 amino acids long. V lost 0 bases and J lost 2, with 3 bases in between. The CDR3 sequence is CASSLSVTDTQYF. Here the CDR3 DNA reads TGTGCCAGCAGTTTATCCGTCACAGATACGCAGTATTTT.

The rearrangement joins TRBV27 to TRBJ2-1, with 13 positions matching TRBD2. Germline CDR1 and CDR2: MNHEY and SMNVEV (reference sequence). This CDR3 region has 16 residues. J gave up 6 bases and V 5 bases, and 7 bases lay outside the gene matches. CDR3 protein: CASSPRLAGGTNEQFF. CDR3 sequence (DNA): TGTGCCAGCAGTCCAAGACTAGCGGGGGGAACCAATGAGCAGTTCTTC.

This sequence joins TRBV28 and TRBJ2-5, with 14 positions matching TRBD2. The trim removed 4 bases at V and 0 bases at J, leaving 7 bases unmatched. The CDR3 has 18 residues. Germline lookup yields CDR1 MDHEN and CDR2 SYDVKM. The CDR3: CASSYGLAGGGYQETQYF. CDR3 nucleotides: TGTGCCAGCAGTTACGGACTAGCGGGGGGAGGGTACCAAGAGACCCAGTACTTC.

The chain combines TRBV27 with TRBJ2-5; TRBD2 matches 8 bases. The closer fit of TRBJ2-7 to the DNA end suggests the J call may be wrong. Germline V CDR1 and CDR2: MNHEY, SMNVEV (reference sequence). This CDR3 comprises 15 residues. The CDR3, as DNA: TGTGCCAGCACCGGATATAGCGGGGTAAATTACGAGCAGTACTTC. The encoded protein is CASTGYSGVNYEQYF.

The chain joins TRBV28 to TRBJ1-1, with D possibly TRBD1 on 5 matching bases. Trimming shortened V by 3 bases and J by 1 base, and 6 bases separated the two germline ends. The CDR3 is made up of 13 amino acids. Germline V gene sequence: CDR1 MDHEN, CDR2 SYDVKM. The chain's CDR3 is CASSLTANTEAFF. The CDR3 DNA sequence: TGTGCCAGCAGTTTGACAGCGAACACTGAAGCTTTCTTT.

This sequence joins TRBV7-8 and TRBJ2-7; maybe TRBD1 (6 bases). CDR1 and CDR2 (germline): SGHVS, FQNEAQ. The CDR3 runs to 15 residues. The V gene lost 3 bases and the J gene lost 0 bases, with 12 bases spanning the gap. CDR3 nucleotides: TGTGCCAGCAGCTTCATGACAGGAGTCTCCTACGAGCAGTACTTC. Protein product: CASSFMTGVSYEQYF.

This chain connects TRBV6-5 to TRBJ1-1; unclear D gene. This CDR3 comprises 15 residues. Germline loops: CDR1 MNHEY, CDR2 SVGAGI. V lost 3 bases to trimming and J lost 1 base, with 12 bases between them. The CDR3 reads CASSYEGSGNTEAFF. The CDR3 DNA sequence: TGTGCCAGCAGTTATGAGGGTTCGGGGAACACTGAAGCTTTCTTT.